This T cell receptor beta chain was retrieved from a study of blood T cells in healthy people across ages. Study-wide findings and caveats: Versus aged donors, long-lived donors had higher diversity and more naive CD4+ cells.

Regarding this clonotype: The antigen remains undetermined.

Alongside a J-beta primer mix, a sample-barcoded 5' primer served in a second PCR lasting about 6 to 12 cycles. TCRdb called the 5' RACE reads again in MiXCR, with one record for every CDR3 protein. The sample has approximately 2,000,000 distinct CDR3 sequences; about 39% are singletons. The CDR3 has 13 residues. The V and J ends lost 6 bases and 8 bases, in that order; junction bases with no gene match: 8. Source material: blood. The chain is built from TRBV12-3 or TRBV12-4 and TRBJ1-2; TRBD1 aligns across 8 bases. The receptor's source is a human donor in good health. CDR3 sequence reads: CASSYRGAKGYTF. The CDR3 nucleotides read TGTGCCAGCAGCTACAGGGGGGCGAAGGGCTACACCTTC.